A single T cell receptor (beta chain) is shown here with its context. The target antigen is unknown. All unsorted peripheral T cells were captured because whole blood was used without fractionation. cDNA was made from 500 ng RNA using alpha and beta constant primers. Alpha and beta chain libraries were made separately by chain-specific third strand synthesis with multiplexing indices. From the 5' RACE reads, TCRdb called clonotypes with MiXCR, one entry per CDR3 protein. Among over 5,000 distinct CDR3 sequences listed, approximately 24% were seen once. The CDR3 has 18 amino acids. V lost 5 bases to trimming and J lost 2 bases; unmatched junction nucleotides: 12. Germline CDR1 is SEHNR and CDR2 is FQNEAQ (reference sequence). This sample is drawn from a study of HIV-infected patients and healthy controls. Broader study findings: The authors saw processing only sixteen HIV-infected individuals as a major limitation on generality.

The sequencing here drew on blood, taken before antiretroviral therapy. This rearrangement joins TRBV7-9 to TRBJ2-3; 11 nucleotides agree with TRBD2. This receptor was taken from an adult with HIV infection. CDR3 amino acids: CASSPGQLAGGFTDTQYF. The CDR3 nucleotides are TGTGCCAGCAGCCCTGGGCAGCTAGCGGGGGGTTTCACAGATACGCAGTATTTT.